The 29 T cell receptor beta chains below were found in one sample sequenced in a study of blood T cell repertoires in COVID-19. Sequencing was performed with immunoSEQ multiplex PCR; in TCRdb, only in-frame clones are kept and a portion is missing. The data show 150,000 to 200,000 clones, 75% to 90% seen once. Source material: PBMCs or T cells enriched from blood (not recorded which). These receptors all come from a woman in her 30s who had recovered from COVID-19.

This clone was detected only once. The genes are TRBV7-2 and TRBJ1-1, with no clear D. This CDR3 is 15 amino acids long. The V end lost 5 bases, the J end lost 5 bases, and 18 bases lay between the germline ends. Germline values: CDR1 SGHTA, CDR2 FQGNSA. The CDR3 region has the DNA TGTGCCAGCAGCGCCTGGATACGACGAGGGACTGAAGCTTTCTTT. The encoded protein is CASSAWIRRGTEAFF.

The V call is TRBV25-1, the J call TRBJ1-2; TRBD1 agrees at 9 bases. The CDR3 totals 12 residues. The trim removed 4 bases at V and 13 bases at J, leaving 7 bases unmatched. In germline, CDR1 is MGHDK, CDR2 SYGVNS. The CDR3 nucleotides are TGTGCCAGCAGTGCCCGGACAGGGGTATCCACCTTC. It translates to CASSARTGVSTF.

This clone was recorded only once. The chain couples TRBV5-1 to TRBJ2-6; D ambiguous. With 0 bases removed from V and 0 bases from J, the gap between germline ends came to 10 bases. The V gene's germline CDR1 is SGHRS and CDR2 YFSETQ. The CDR3 totals 17 residues. The DNA for the CDR3 is TGCGCCAGCAGCTTGGTTCTCCTACCCTCTGGGGCCAACGTCCTGACTTTC. This codes for CASSLVLLPSGANVLTF.

This sequence joins TRBV18 and TRBJ2-3; 7 bases are a match to TRBD1. Per germline, CDR1 KGHSH and CDR2 LQKENI. After removal of 2 bases from V and 1 base from J, the junction contained 3 bases not matched to a gene. The CDR3 contains 15 residues. CDR3 bases: TGTGCCAGCTCACCAAGGGACAGCCGCACAGATACGCAGTATTTT. It codes for CASSPRDSRTDTQYF.

The V and J genes are TRBV30 and TRBJ1-2, with 8 bases lining up with TRBD1. V trimming: 0 bases; J trimming: 6 bases; junction bases outside the gene matches: 12. CDR3 size: 16 residues. Germline V gives CDR1 GTSNPN, CDR2 SVGIG (reference sequence). The chain's CDR3 is CAWSVEDRDLSDGYTF. CDR3 nucleotides: TGTGCCTGGAGTGTAGAGGACAGGGATTTATCCGATGGCTACACCTTC.

V is TRBV12-3 or TRBV12-4 and J is TRBJ1-1, with D possibly TRBD1 on 6 matching bases. CDR3 length: 13 residues. Trimming pared 5 bases from V and 6 bases from J, leaving 13 bases between. The CDR3 sequence is CASSLVRGSEAFF. CDR3 DNA sequence: TGTGCCAGCAGTCTAGTCAGGGGTTCTGAAGCTTTCTTT.

The V gene is TRBV30, the J gene TRBJ1-1, with 7 bases fitting TRBD1. The CDR3 is 13 residues long. Looked up from germline, CDR1 is GTSNPN and CDR2 is SVGIG (reference sequence). V dropped 7 bases and J dropped 1; count of bases not matched to a gene: 6. The CDR3 here is CASPGQTNTEAFF. The CDR3 bases are TGTGCCTCACCGGGACAGACGAACACTGAAGCTTTCTTT.

The V gene is TRBV15, the J gene TRBJ1-3; no clear D gene. V was shortened by 1 base and J by 0 bases, with 7 bases between the two germline ends. Germline V gene data show CDR1 as LNHNV and CDR2 as YYDKDF (reference sequence). The CDR3 runs to 15 residues. Here the CDR3 DNA reads TGTGCCACCAGCAGAGGAGCTAACTCTGGAAACACCATATATTTT. Translating it yields CATSRGANSGNTIYF.

V and J are TRBV6-2 or TRBV6-3 and TRBJ2-5, with 8 bases lining up with TRBD1. Germline CDR1 and CDR2: MNHEY and SVGEGT. The CDR3 is made up of 14 amino acids. V was clipped by 5 bases and J by 2 bases; unmatched bases: 4. CDR3: CASSIRTGQETQYF. CDR3 DNA: TGTGCCAGCAGTATCCGGACAGGGCAAGAGACCCAGTACTTC.

This clone turned up a few times. The chain combines TRBV11-3 with TRBJ1-6; 7 bases are a match to TRBD1. The CDR3 totals 15 residues. Trimming took 4 bases from V and 7 from J; bases not matched to a gene: 7. The V gene's germline CDR1 is SGHNT and CDR2 YENEEA. CDR3 sequence: CASSYSGTANSPLHF. The DNA for the CDR3 is TGTGCCAGCAGCTACTCCGGGACAGCAAATTCACCCCTCCACTTT.

The count of this clone is one. The genes are TRBV11-3 and TRBJ1-6, with D perhaps TRBD1 (5 bases). This CDR3 has 17 amino acids. CDR1 SGHNT and CDR2 YENEEA come from the germline V gene. The ends were cut back, 0 bases at V and 8 bases at J, with 17 bases in the middle. CDR3: CASSLDLSGHGDSPLHF. As DNA, the CDR3 is TGTGCCAGCAGCTTAGATCTCAGTGGACATGGTGATTCACCCCTCCACTTT.

This rearrangement joins TRBV2 to TRBJ2-2; 12 nucleotides match TRBD2. The V gene end was trimmed by 2 bases and the J gene end by 4 bases; junction bases not matched to a gene: 8. This CDR3 has 18 amino acids. CDR1 SNHLY and CDR2 FYNNEI come from the germline V gene. As DNA, the CDR3 is TGTGCCAGCAGTGAAACCCTAGCGGGAGGGTCGGGCACCGGGGAGCTGTTTTTT. Amino acid sequence: CASSETLAGGSGTGELFF.

This sequence joins TRBV19 and TRBJ2-5; D might be TRBD2 (6 bases). Trimming shortened V by 7 bases and J by 5 bases, and 14 bases separated the two germline ends. The CDR3 runs 13 residues. CDR1 is LNHDA, CDR2 SQIVND, per germline (reference sequence). The chain's CDR3 is CASTRGGKETQYF. In DNA, the CDR3 is TGTGCCAGTACCCGCGGCGGGAAGGAGACCCAGTACTTC. Combining the CDR3 with reference TRBV19 and TRBJ2-5 gives the whole variable domain DGGITQSPKYLFRKEGQNVTLSCEQNLNHDAMYWYRQDPGQGLRLIYYSQIVNDFQKGDIAEGYSVSREKKESFPLTVTSAQKNPTAFYLCASTRGGKETQYFGPGTRLLVL.

V is TRBV11-1 and J is TRBJ1-5; 10 bases map to TRBD1. The CDR3 covers 14 residues. Per the germline V gene, CDR1 is SGHAT and CDR2 is FQDESV (reference sequence). Trimming at V came to 5 bases and at J to 4 bases, leaving 2 bases not matched to a gene. CDR3 sequence (DNA): TGTGCCAGCAGCGTGGGACAGGGGAATCAGCCCCAGCATTTT. Translated: CASSVGQGNQPQHF.

J is TRBJ2-6 and V is TRBV11-3; a possible D gene is TRBD1 (5 bases). Trimming cost V 0 bases and J 1 base, with 10 bases left between them. This CDR3 region has 17 residues. CDR1 is SGHNT, CDR2 YENEEA, per germline. CDR3 protein: CASSLEARASGANVLTF. For the CDR3, the DNA is TGTGCCAGCAGCTTAGAGGCCAGGGCATCTGGGGCCAACGTCCTGACTTTC.

The gene calls are TRBV9 and TRBJ1-5; 10 positions match TRBD1. The length of the CDR3 is 15 residues. The junction had 5 bases not matched to a gene; V was cut back by 4 bases and J by 4 bases. Germline loops: CDR1 SGDLS, CDR2 YYNGEE. The CDR3 coding sequence is TGTGCCAGCAGCTGGGGGACAGGGGAAAATCAGCCCCAGCATTTT. Residues: CASSWGTGENQPQHF.

The chain has TRBV29-1 and TRBJ2-2; 7 nucleotides agree with TRBD2. Trimming removed 3 bases from V and 4 bases from J; junction bases left unmatched: 11. Germline V gene sequence: CDR1 SQVTM, CDR2 ANQGSEA. The CDR3 totals 16 residues. The CDR3, as DNA: TGCAGCGTTGACGCGAACGGTGGGAGGGGCACCGGGGAGCTGTTTTTT. Its translation: CSVDANGGRGTGELFF.

This clone was counted a single time. CDR3 in amino acids: CASSQDPGAGANVLTF. In DNA form, the CDR3 reads TGCGCCAGCAGCCAAGATCCGGGGGCTGGGGCCAACGTCCTGACTTTC. The genes are TRBV4-3 and TRBJ2-6; D is perhaps TRBD2 (6 bases). This CDR3 has 16 residues. Trimming stripped 0 bases from V and 2 bases from J, with 8 bases between. CDR1 and CDR2 (germline): LGHNA, YSLEER.

The chain recombines TRBV6-5 with TRBJ2-2; perhaps TRBD2 as D (6 bases). V shed 5 bases and J shed 2 bases, with 12 bases lying between them. Germline loops: CDR1 MNHEY, CDR2 SVGAGI. The CDR3 is 15 amino acids. CDR3 in amino acids: CASSPGTPNTGELFF. Written as DNA, the CDR3 is TGTGCCAGCAGTCCCGGGACTCCTAACACCGGGGAGCTGTTTTTT.

The gene calls are TRBV28 and TRBJ1-3, with TRBD1 matching over 8 bases. The CDR3 is 15 residues long. CDR1 and CDR2 from the germline V gene are MDHEN and SYDVKM. After removal of 6 bases from V and 2 bases from J, the junction contained 6 bases not matched to a gene. CDR3 protein: CASSSGQEAGNTIYF. Written as DNA, the CDR3 is TGTGCCAGCAGCTCGGGACAGGAGGCTGGAAACACCATATATTTT.

This clone showed up just a few times. The chain combines TRBV11-1 with TRBJ2-7; 8 bases map to TRBD2. V dropped 2 bases and J dropped 3; count of bases not matched to a gene: 3. The germline CDR1 and CDR2 sequences are SGHAT and FQDESV (reference sequence). This CDR3 region has 14 residues. CDR3 DNA: TGTGCCAGCAGCTTAAGTAGCGGGGACTACGAGCAGTACTTC. Its protein is CASSLSSGDYEQYF. The full variable domain, with the rest looked up from reference TRBV11-1 and TRBJ2-7, is EAEVAQSPRYKITEKSQAVAFWCDPISGHATLYWYRQILGQGPELLVQFQDESVVDDSQLPKDRFSAERLKGVDSTLKIQPAELGDSAMYLCASSLSSGDYEQYFGPGTRLTVT.

The chain employs TRBV12-3 or TRBV12-4 and TRBJ2-7; D may be TRBD2 (5 bases). With 3 bases removed from V and 7 bases from J, the gap between germline ends came to 10 bases. CDR3 length: 12 residues. In nucleotides, the CDR3 is TGTGCCAGCAGTTTCGGGGTCGGGGAGCAGTACTTC. Translated: CASSFGVGEQYF.

J is TRBJ2-2 and V is TRBV11-2; 14 positions match TRBD2. The length of the CDR3 is 16 residues. The germline V gene encodes CDR1 SGHAT and CDR2 FQNNGV. V shed 3 bases, J shed 8 bases, and the junction held 5 bases outside the gene matches. The CDR3 is CASSLWGTSGGGELFF. DNA of the CDR3: TGTGCCAGCAGCTTGTGGGGGACTAGCGGGGGTGGGGAGCTGTTTTTT.

The genes are TRBV6-5 and TRBJ1-4, with no clear D. CDR1 MNHEY and CDR2 SVGAGI come from the germline V gene. Trimming took 3 bases from V and 6 from J, leaving 14 bases between them. This CDR3 is 15 amino acids long. The CDR3, as DNA: TGTGCCAGCAGTTATGACGGGTCAGAGGATGAAAAACTGTTTTTT. This encodes CASSYDGSEDEKLFF.

This clone was recorded only once. The rearrangement uses TRBV4-3 and TRBJ2-3, with D possibly matching TRBD2 (6 bases). Germline values: CDR1 LGHNA, CDR2 YSLEER. Trimming removed 0 bases from V and 2 bases from J, with 15 bases in between. This CDR3 is built from 17 residues. CDR3 in DNA: TGCGCCAGCAGCCAAGAATGGCCTAGCGCAACCACAGATACGCAGTATTTT. The encoded protein is CASSQEWPSATTDTQYF.

This chain links TRBV14 with TRBJ2-3; no firm D call. This CDR3 contains 15 residues. Germline V gene sequence: CDR1 SGHDN, CDR2 FVKESK. Trimming removed 1 base at V and 5 bases at J, with 13 bases between. CDR3 residues: CASSQVTPRRDTQYF. The CDR3 DNA is TGTGCCAGCAGCCAAGTAACTCCCCGTAGAGATACGCAGTATTTT.

The V call is TRBV27, the J call TRBJ1-6; weak D call: TRBD1 (5 bases). The CDR3 length is 13 residues. V lost 5 bases and J 5 bases, leaving 7 bases between the germline ends. Germline V gives CDR1 MNHEY, CDR2 SMNVEV (reference sequence). Here the CDR3 DNA reads TGTGCCAGCAGTCGCAGGGATAATTCACCCCTCCACTTT. Translating it yields CASSRRDNSPLHF.

This chain uses TRBV2 with TRBJ2-5; 8 bases agree with TRBD2. This CDR3 comprises 16 residues. CDR1 and CDR2 from the germline V gene are SNHLY and FYNNEI. V shed 2 bases, J shed 4 bases, and the junction held 9 bases outside the gene matches. The CDR3 DNA reads TGTGCCAGCAGTGAACTAGCGGGCCAAAAGGGAGAGACCCAGTACTTC. Residues: CASSELAGQKGETQYF.

This clone was picked up one time. The genes are TRBV7-8 and TRBJ1-5; D unresolved. Germline CDR1 and CDR2: SGHVS and FQNEAQ. V lost 0 bases and J 5 bases, leaving 11 bases between the germline ends. CDR3 length: 15 residues. The CDR3 coding sequence is TGTGCCAGCAGCTTAGCGCGAGGAGACTATCAGCCCCAGCATTTT. Residues: CASSLARGDYQPQHF.